This T cell receptor beta chain derives from a study of blood T cell repertoires in COVID-19. Germline V CDR1 and CDR2: SGDLS, YYNGEE. The trim removed 4 bases at V and 4 bases at J, leaving 6 bases unmatched. CDR3 size: 15 residues. Method: immunoSEQ multiplex PCR; TCRdb's copy keeps in-frame clones and lacks some. The table has 310,000 or so clones, around 90% seen once; the top ten hold 1% to 1.5%. This clone was detected only once. Other DNA sequences in this sample translate to the same CDR3. Material for sequencing was peripheral blood. This chain links TRBV9 with TRBJ1-5; TRBD1 matches at 9 bases. This TCR was recovered from a man aged 70-80 years with acute or convalescent COVID-19. The CDR3 DNA reads as TGTGCCAGCAGCCCTACGGGACAGGGTAATCAGCCCCAGCATTTT. Its translation is CASSPTGQGNQPQHF.